Shown below are 6 T cell receptor beta chains from a single sample sequenced in a study of T cells in localized non-small cell lung cancer (dated by TCRdb to 2018 to 2020). The method was the immunoSEQ multiplex PCR assay. Held by TCRdb, this immuneACCESS table contains in-frame sequences only and omits some clones. Under half of the omission traces to an unresolved V gene where checked; the cause of the rest is unknown. The sample contains about 23,000 clones, 85% to 90% of them found a single time. Of the sample, 10% to 15% is held by the ten largest clones. Sequencing was performed on peripheral blood, taken before any cancer treatment. The source of these receptors is a male donor aged 60 or older with stage I lung adenocarcinoma.

The V call is TRBV5-1, the J call TRBJ1-6; 11 nucleotides match TRBD1. Germline loops: CDR1 SGHRS, CDR2 YFSETQ. The CDR3 covers 18 residues. The V and J ends lost 3 bases and 0 bases, in that order; junction bases with no gene match: 5. The CDR3 loop reads CASSWTGGLSSYNSPLHF. CDR3 coding DNA: TGCGCCAGCAGCTGGACAGGGGGCTTGAGCTCCTATAATTCACCCCTCCACTTT.

The rearrangement joins TRBV19 to TRBJ1-6; perhaps TRBD1 as D (5 bases). V was pared by 5 bases and J by 10 bases, with 18 bases between. Germline V lookup: CDR1 LNHDA, CDR2 SQIVND (reference sequence). This CDR3 spans 15 amino acids. This CDR3 reads CASSGGLGARSPLHF. CDR3 coding DNA: TGTGCCAGTAGTGGGGGACTCGGGGCAAGGTCACCCCTCCACTTT.

The chain employs TRBV29-1 and TRBJ2-5; 16 nucleotides align to TRBD2. Trimming cost V 4 bases and J 4 bases; bases outside gene matches: 9. The germline CDR1 and CDR2 sequences are SQVTM and ANQGSEA. The CDR3 has 17 residues. The CDR3 region has the DNA TGCAGCGTTGGCGGTGGGACTAGCGGGGGGGCAAGAGAGACCCAGTACTTC. As protein: CSVGGGTSGGARETQYF.

The CDR3 protein is CASRQINQPQHF. Written as DNA, the CDR3 is TGTGCCAGCCGACAGATCAATCAGCCCCAGCATTTT. V usage is TRBV6-6 and J usage is TRBJ1-5; possible D gene TRBD1, 5 bases. In germline, CDR1 is MNHNY, CDR2 SVGAGI (reference sequence). CDR3 length equals 12 residues. The germline V and J ends were trimmed by 8 bases and 3 bases, with 8 bases remaining between them.

The genes are TRBV6-6 and TRBJ1-1, with a possible D match to TRBD1 (6 bases). Per the germline V gene, CDR1 is MNHNY and CDR2 is SVGAGI (reference sequence). V dropped 3 bases and J dropped 1 base, with 9 bases sitting between them. The CDR3 is 14 residues long. The CDR3 loop reads CASSYGQPNTEAFF. The CDR3 region has the DNA TGTGCCAGCAGTTATGGACAGCCGAACACTGAAGCTTTCTTT.

V gene TRBV7-2 combines with J gene TRBJ2-7, with TRBD2 identical over 8 bases. The J segment lost 2 bases and the V segment lost 3 bases, leaving 6 bases of the junction unmatched. The CDR3 spans 15 residues. Looked up from germline, CDR1 is SGHTA and CDR2 is FQGNSA. For the CDR3, the DNA is TGTGCCAGCAGCTTGAGTAGCGGGGTAACCTACGAGCAGTACTTC. Translated, it gives CASSLSSGVTYEQYF.